This T cell receptor beta chain was sequenced for a study of tumor-infiltrating lymphocytes in oesophageal squamous cell carcinoma. The V end lost 3 bases, the J end lost 6 bases, and 10 bases lay between the germline ends. CDR3 length: 13 amino acids. TCRdb re-called the PCR reads through MiXCR, storing one row per CDR3 protein. The table records around 6,200 distinct CDR3 sequences, roughly 15% of them present only once. This clonotype is categorized as medium-sized. This TCR derives from a male donor with esophageal squamous cell carcinoma. Sequenced sample: esophageal tumor tissue. The chain links TRBV12-3 or TRBV12-4 to TRBJ2-3; D gene uncertain. CDR3 in DNA: TGTGCCAGCAGTTTTGATAGCCCGGATACGCAGTATTTT. This codes for CASSFDSPDTQYF.